This T cell receptor (beta chain) was sequenced for a study of glioma-infiltrating T cells after dendritic cell vaccination listed by TCRdb under 2016. At the level of the whole study: A cohort of roughly 15 glioblastoma patients from Phase I and II dendritic cell vaccination trials was included, of whom 9 were newly diagnosed and 6 had recurrent disease. Survival after dendritic cell vaccination was correlated with TCR sequencing metrics, including TIL content and tumor-blood repertoire overlap. Three intradermal dendritic cell vaccine injections were administered to patients at biweekly intervals in the arm below the axilla. The vaccine was prepared from monocyte-derived dendritic cells that were cultured for seven days with IL-4 and GM-CSF and then pulsed overnight with autologous tumor lysate. In glioblastoma patients vaccinated with dendritic cells, deep sequencing of TCR beta CDR3 regions served to measure tumor-infiltrating lymphocyte content and to compare repertoires between tumor and blood. Between 2003 and 2012, the patients were given dendritic cell vaccination pulsed with autologous tumor lysate. What the work shows at the level of the full study, not this receptor alone: After dendritic cell vaccination, a higher estimated pretreatment TIL content predicted longer time to progression and longer overall survival. The cohort was small and heterogeneous, with few patients having full blood and tumor sets and even fewer initial-recurrent tumor pairs. TCR clonality showed no direct relationship with survival, which suggests that a diverse polyclonal response may matter. The response model built on TCR overlap across three groups was characterized as speculative, with prospective validation still needed.

A word on this clone: Its antigen is currently not known. Base-call qualities are not available, and no considerably larger clone is one nucleotide away.

Using the immunoSEQ assay, TCRB CDR3 regions were amplified from approximately 1.9 micrograms of genomic DNA, or from all available DNA when less than that was on hand. For multiplex PCR, 60 forward primers for TCR V beta segments and 13 reverse primers for J beta segments were used. To estimate reads per starting template, synthetic control templates were spiked into each sample at limiting dilution. Reads of 87 bp were generated by sequencing on the Illumina HiSeq System. The paper's processing steps were these. To remove PCR and sequencing errors, closely related sequences were merged with a nearest neighbor algorithm. TCR overlap was defined as the percentage of unique tumor TCR beta sequences that were also present in the same patient's peripheral blood. This is the immuneACCESS table as TCRdb keeps it, with only in-frame sequences that have V and J called. A part of the clones is gone; compared with another copy, unresolved V genes explain less than half, and the rest is unexplained. From that table come the V and J calls and clone size; the DNA was used to work out D and trimming. The sample table contains more than 75,000 clones; only one count was recorded for under 85% of them. The biggest ten clones account for about 6.8% of the sample.

According to the study, the label for this sample's time point signals: after dendritic cell vaccination, including at tumor progression/relapse. Patients were selected for having adequate residual fresh-frozen tumor tissue and more than two years of available survival data. Molecular status otherwise varied across the glioblastoma patients, but none of them carried an isocitrate dehydrogenase mutation. PBMC were collected before vaccination, two weeks after the third vaccination, and at tumor progression if progression occurred. The Qiagen DNeasy Blood extraction Kit was used to extract genomic DNA. Reading the germline V gene (reference sequence) gives CDR1 MNHNY and CDR2 SVGAGI. V and J are trimmed by 0 bases and 7 bases, and the gene matches miss 7 bases of the junction. Including the terminal cysteine and phenylalanine, the CDR3 comprises 16 residues. Just the 48-base CDR3 DNA is kept, in frame starting at base 1.

This clonotype was obtained from a human donor with glioblastoma. In this chain, TRBV6-6 is recombined with TRBJ2-2; 8 nucleotides in the junction match TRBD2. This material consisted of blood, taken after dendritic cell vaccination. This receptor carries the CDR3 CASSYSTGGQSGELFF. At the DNA level, the sequence is TGTGCCAGCAGTTACTCGACGGGGGGGCAGAGCGGGGAGCTGTTTTTT.